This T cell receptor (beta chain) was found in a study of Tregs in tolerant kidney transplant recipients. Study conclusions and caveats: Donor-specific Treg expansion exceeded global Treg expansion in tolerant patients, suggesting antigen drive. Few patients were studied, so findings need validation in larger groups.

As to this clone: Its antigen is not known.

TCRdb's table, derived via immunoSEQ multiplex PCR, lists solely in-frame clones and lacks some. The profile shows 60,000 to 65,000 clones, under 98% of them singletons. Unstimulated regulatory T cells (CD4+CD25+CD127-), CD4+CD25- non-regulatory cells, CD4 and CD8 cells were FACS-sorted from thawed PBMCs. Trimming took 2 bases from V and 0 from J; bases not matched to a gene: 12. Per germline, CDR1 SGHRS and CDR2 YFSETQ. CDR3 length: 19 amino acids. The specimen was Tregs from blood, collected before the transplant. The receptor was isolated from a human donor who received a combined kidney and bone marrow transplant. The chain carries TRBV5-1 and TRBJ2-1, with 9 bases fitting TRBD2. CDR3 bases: TGCGCCAGCAGCTTTCCCGTAGCGGGGGCGCCCAGCTCCTACAATGAGCAGTTCTTC. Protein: CASSFPVAGAPSSYNEQFF.